The clone carrying this T cell receptor beta chain was seen a handful of times. This entry is derived from a study of blood T cell repertoires in COVID-19. Study summary: Sites in the United States, Italy and Spain provided acute and convalescent COVID-19 samples. The cDNA or gDNA used as material had been derived from T cells, B-cell-depleted T cells, or PBMCs.

Looked up from germline, CDR1 is KGHSH and CDR2 is LQKENI. This CDR3 contains 17 residues. Trimming at V came to 4 bases and at J to 0 bases, leaving 9 bases not matched to a gene. Original analysis: Amplified reference gene primers provided the basis for estimating nucleated cell counts. Clones were read by immunoSEQ multiplex PCR, and TCRdb kept only the in-frame ones, dropping some. V, J and clone size are taken as reported in that table, and D and trimming were inferred from the DNA itself. The sample contains roughly 120,000 clones, roughly 83% of which appear only once. Sample: peripheral blood. This clonotype was sampled from an elderly woman with acute or convalescent COVID-19. The gene calls are TRBV18 and TRBJ1-1, with TRBD1 matching over 9 bases. The CDR3 protein is CASSQGQGLIMNTEAFF. CDR3 bases: TGTGCCAGCTCACAGGGACAGGGCCTGATCATGAACACTGAAGCTTTCTTT.